The clone carrying this TCR beta chain is a singleton in its sample. Its target is not known. CD8 cells regarded as naive lacked CD45RO, were positively chosen for CCR7, and omitted terminally differentiated effector memory CD45RA+ cells. Donation came from healthy HIV-negative adults that had no recent acute infections or vaccinations. This specimen comes from a study of shared clonotypes between healthy human individuals. Points from the study as a whole: Investigators collected only blood, and repertoires in tissues likely differ.

V lost 3 bases and J lost 5; bases outside the gene matches: 5. Germline V gene data show CDR1 as MNHEY and CDR2 as SMNVEV (reference sequence). This CDR3 comprises 14 residues. Investigators spread the genomic DNA of each subset evenly over several immunoSEQ plates. The assay was immunoSEQ multiplex PCR, and TCRdb's table has in-frame clones only and misses some. The table shows roughly 2,000,000 clones, with less than 95% occurring only once. The clonotype originates from a man in his late teens or twenties in good health. The specimen was naive CD8+ T cells sorted from blood. The chain combines TRBV27 with TRBJ2-7; 9 nucleotides agree with TRBD2. The CDR3 spells CASSFIAGDHEQYF. Written as DNA, the CDR3 is TGTGCCAGCAGTTTCATAGCGGGGGACCACGAGCAGTACTTC.